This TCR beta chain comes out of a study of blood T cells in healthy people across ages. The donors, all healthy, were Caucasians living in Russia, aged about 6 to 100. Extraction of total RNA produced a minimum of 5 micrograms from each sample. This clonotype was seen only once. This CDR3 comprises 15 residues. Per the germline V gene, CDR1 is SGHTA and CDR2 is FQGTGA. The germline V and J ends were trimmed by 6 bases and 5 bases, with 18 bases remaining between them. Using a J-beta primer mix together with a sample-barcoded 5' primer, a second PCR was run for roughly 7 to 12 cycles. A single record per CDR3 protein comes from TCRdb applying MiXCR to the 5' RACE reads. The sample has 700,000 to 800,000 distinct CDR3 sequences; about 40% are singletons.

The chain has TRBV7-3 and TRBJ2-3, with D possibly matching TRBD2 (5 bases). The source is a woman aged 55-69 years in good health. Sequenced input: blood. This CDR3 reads CASSSGGRAIDTQYF. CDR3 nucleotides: TGTGCCAGCAGTTCCGGCGGGCGAGCTATAGATACGCAGTATTTT.